A selection of T cell receptor beta chains follows, all from one sample in a study of CD8+ T cells in alopecia areata. Profiling relied on immunoSEQ multiplex PCR, and the TCRdb table lists in-frame clones only, not all of them. The sample lists more than 110,000 clones; roughly 50% were seen once. This specimen was CD4+ T cells sorted from blood, taken at week 0. All receptors come from a human donor with alopecia areata. CDR3s include the opening cysteine and the closing phenylalanine or tryptophan. The D gene is left open where the match is weak. Clone sizes are given selectively: once, few, many, or a class where the clone is expanded.

>TRBV14|TRBJ1-4|TRBD1|-
CASSQDRDEKLFF
TGTGCCAGCAGCCAGGACAGGGATGAAAAACTGTTTTTT
>TRBV5-6|TRBJ2-5|TRBD1|once
CASSIWTGILQETQYF
TGTGCCAGCAGCATCTGGACAGGGATACTCCAAGAGACCCAGTACTTC
>TRBV29-1|TRBJ2-3|TRBD1|-
CSVTRDRGTDTQYF
TGCAGCGTGACCCGGGACAGGGGCACAGATACGCAGTATTTT
>TRBV5-1|TRBJ2-3|TRBD2|-
CASSLARLAGATDTQYF
TGCGCCAGCAGCTTGGCCCGGCTAGCGGGGGCCACAGATACGCAGTATTTT
>TRBV5-1|TRBJ2-6|-|-
CASRLGNRDRSGANVLTF
TGCGCCAGCAGGCTCGGAAACAGGGATAGGTCTGGGGCCAACGTCCTGACTTTC
>TRBV15|TRBJ2-3|-|few
CATSLPADTQYF
TGTGCCACCAGCCTCCCGGCAGATACGCAGTATTTT
>TRBV6-5|TRBJ1-2|-|-
CASRTGLRGYTF
TGTGCCAGCAGAACCGGACTACGAGGCTACACCTTC
>TRBV7-6|TRBJ2-7|-|once
CASSGRSAGEQYF
TGTGCCAGCAGCGGTCGGTCGGCGGGCGAGCAGTACTTC
>TRBV23-1|TRBJ1-6|-|-
CASSQSLPARPRLHF
TGCGCCAGCAGTCAATCACTTCCAGCCCGCCCTCGCCTCCACTTT
>TRBV7-9|TRBJ2-7|-|-
CASSLSGYEQYF
TGTGCCAGCAGCCTTAGTGGGTACGAGCAGTACTTC
>TRBV7-9|TRBJ1-1|-|-
CASSSTGYAEAFF
TGTGCCAGCAGCTCTACTGGGTACGCTGAAGCTTTCTTT
>TRBV29-1|TRBJ2-3|-|-
CSVDGDTNQDTQYF
TGCAGCGTTGATGGAGACACAAACCAAGATACGCAGTATTTT
>TRBV6-5|TRBJ1-1|TRBD1|-
CASRGTGDRTEAFF
TGTGCCAGCAGGGGGACAGGGGATCGAACTGAAGCTTTCTTT
>TRBV4-3|TRBJ1-1|-|few
CASSQGMMDGDTEAFF
TGCGCCAGCAGCCAAGGGATGATGGATGGGGACACTGAAGCTTTCTTT
>TRBV15|TRBJ2-1|TRBD2|-
CATSKTSGTYNEQFF
TGTGCCACCAGCAAGACTAGCGGGACGTACAATGAGCAGTTCTTC
>TRBV29-1|TRBJ2-5|TRBD2|-
CSVEGTSGTQETQYF
TGCAGCGTTGAAGGGACTAGCGGGACACAAGAGACCCAGTACTTC
>TRBV2|TRBJ2-6|TRBD1|-
CASSSGTGSGANVLTF
TGTGCCAGCAGTTCCGGGACAGGGAGTGGGGCCAACGTCCTGACTTTC
>TRBV7-9|TRBJ1-6|TRBD1|-
CASSSQTGQNSPLHF
TGTGCCAGCAGCTCCCAGACAGGGCAGAATTCACCCCTCCACTTT
>TRBV7-6|TRBJ2-7|-|-
CASRGSTYEQYF
TGTGCCAGCCGGGGGTCCACCTACGAGCAGTACTTC
>TRBV7-2|TRBJ1-2|-|-
CASRGKEGLYGYTF
TGTGCCAGCAGAGGGAAAGAGGGGTTGTATGGCTACACCTTC
>TRBV29-1|TRBJ2-1|TRBD2|-
CSVLKNSGREGEQFF
TGCAGCGTGCTGAAAAATTCGGGCCGGGAGGGTGAGCAGTTCTTC
>TRBV5-1|TRBJ2-2|-|few
CASSLVPGVGELFF
TGCGCCAGCAGCTTGGTACCAGGGGTCGGGGAGCTGTTTTTT
>TRBV7-2|TRBJ1-5|-|once
CASSLGVYSNQPQHF
TGTGCCAGCAGCTTAGGTGTTTATAGCAATCAGCCCCAGCATTTT
>TRBV4-2|TRBJ2-7|-|-
CASSSRGGVGEQYF
TGTGCCAGCAGCTCGAGAGGTGGGGTCGGCGAGCAGTACTTC
>TRBV29-1|TRBJ1-1|TRBD1|few
CSVRTGMNTEAFF
TGCAGCGTTCGGACAGGGATGAACACTGAAGCTTTCTTT
>TRBV25-1|TRBJ2-5|-|-
CASSEFRVGMQETQYF
TGTGCCAGCAGTGAATTCCGGGTGGGGATGCAAGAGACCCAGTACTTC
>TRBV6-1|TRBJ2-7|-|-
CASSGVDAGNSYEQYF
TGTGCCAGCAGTGGGGTCGATGCCGGTAATTCCTACGAGCAGTACTTC
>TRBV11-2|TRBJ2-3|-|few
CASSLAITDTQYF
TGTGCCAGCAGCTTAGCCATTACAGATACGCAGTATTTT
>TRBV7-7|TRBJ2-5|TRBD2|many
CASSLDGGARAQYF
TGTGCTAGCAGCTTAGACGGGGGGGCTCGGGCCCAGTACTTC
>TRBV4-3|TRBJ1-5|-|-
CASSQEFTGNQPQHF
TGCGCCAGCAGCCAAGAGTTTACTGGCAATCAGCCCCAGCATTTT
>TRBV30|TRBJ1-4|TRBD1|once
CAWGTGVSEKLFF
TGTGCCTGGGGGACAGGGGTTAGCGAAAAACTGTTTTTT
>TRBV5-8|TRBJ1-1|-|-
CASSKHAAMNTEAFF
TGTGCCAGCAGCAAACACGCCGCTATGAACACTGAAGCTTTCTTT
>TRBV29-1|TRBJ2-4|-|-
CSVDRQGQGIQYF
TGCAGCGTTGATAGGCAGGGCCAAGGCATTCAGTACTTC
>TRBV7-9|TRBJ1-2|TRBD1|-
CASSLARQGHGYTF
TGTGCCAGCAGCTTAGCGCGACAGGGACACGGCTACACCTTC
>TRBV6-5|TRBJ2-2|-|once
CASSPGTSNTGELFF
TGTGCCAGCAGTCCCGGGACCTCGAACACCGGGGAGCTGTTTTTT
>TRBV30|TRBJ2-7|-|-
CAWSGTVMSYEQYF
TGTGCCTGGAGTGGGACAGTAATGTCCTACGAGCAGTACTTC
>TRBV4-1|TRBJ2-7|TRBD1|-
CASSQDSGTGLAYEQYF
TGCGCCAGCAGCCAAGATTCAGGGACAGGGCTCGCCTACGAGCAGTACTTC
>TRBV25-1|TRBJ2-7|TRBD1|-
CASTGTGGFYEQYF
TGTGCCAGCACCGGGACAGGGGGCTTCTACGAGCAGTACTTC
>TRBV30|TRBJ1-2|-|few
CAWGHDNYGYTF
TGTGCCTGGGGGCATGATAACTATGGCTACACCTTC
>TRBV5-4|TRBJ1-6|TRBD1|-
CASSLRTGVINSPLHF
TGTGCCAGCAGCCTCAGGACAGGGGTAATTAATTCACCCCTCCACTTT
>TRBV2|TRBJ2-2|TRBD1|few
CASSADRVLFF
TGTGCCAGCAGTGCGGACAGGGTTCTGTTTTTT
>TRBV7-6|TRBJ2-7|-|once
CASSFVGTDTYEQYF
TGTGCCAGCAGCTTTGTGGGGACGGATACCTACGAGCAGTACTTC
>TRBV2|TRBJ2-1|TRBD2|-
CASRATGLAGGRLEFF
TGTGCCAGCAGGGCTACGGGACTAGCGGGGGGCCGATTGGAGTTCTTC
>TRBV7-8|TRBJ2-5|TRBD2|few
CASSFSLGFSGGQETQYF
TGTGCCAGCAGCTTTTCGCTGGGGTTTAGCGGGGGACAAGAGACCCAGTACTTC
>TRBV11-3|TRBJ2-7|TRBD1|-
CASSLDGVTGTYEQYF
TGTGCCAGCAGCTTAGATGGCGTGACAGGGACCTACGAGCAGTACTTC
>TRBV27|TRBJ2-7|-|-
CASSFGPLGNAPYEQYF
TGTGCCAGCAGTTTCGGCCCACTGGGCAACGCGCCCTACGAGCAGTACTTC
>TRBV29-1|TRBJ2-7|TRBD1|-
CSARDSTYEQYF
TGCAGCGCCCGGGACAGCACCTACGAGCAGTACTTC
>TRBV28|TRBJ1-4|-|-
CASRPTGLSEKLFF
TGTGCCAGCAGACCTACAGGTCTTAGTGAAAAACTGTTTTTT
>TRBV9|TRBJ2-2|-|few
CASSVRQTGELFF
TGTGCCAGCAGCGTCCGGCAGACCGGGGAGCTGTTTTTT
>TRBV29-1|TRBJ1-4|TRBD1|-
CSAAGMQSDRGVEKLFF
TGCAGCGCCGCTGGCATGCAATCGGACAGGGGAGTTGAAAAACTGTTTTTT